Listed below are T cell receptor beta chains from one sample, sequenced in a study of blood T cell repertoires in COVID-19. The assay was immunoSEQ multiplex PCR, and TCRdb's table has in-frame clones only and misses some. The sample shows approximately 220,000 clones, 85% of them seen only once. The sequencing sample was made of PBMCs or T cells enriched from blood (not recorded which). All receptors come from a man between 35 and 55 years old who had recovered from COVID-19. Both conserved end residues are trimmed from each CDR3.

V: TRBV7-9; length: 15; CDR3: ASSLAGTGIRHTEAF
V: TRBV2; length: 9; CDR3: AIVSGNTIY
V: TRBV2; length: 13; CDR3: ASSQGSVFGNTIY
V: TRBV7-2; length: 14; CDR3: ASSLVGGSGPYEQY
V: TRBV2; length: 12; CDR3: ASTLAGATGTQY
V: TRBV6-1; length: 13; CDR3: ASSEGWLPNTEAF
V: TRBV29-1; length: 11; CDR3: SVRWTGREKLF
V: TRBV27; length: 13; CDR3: ASSSREGLNNEQF
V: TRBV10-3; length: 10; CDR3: AISPTSNEQF
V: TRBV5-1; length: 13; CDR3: ASSLDQGTNQPQH
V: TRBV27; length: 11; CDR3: ASSFRGGYGYT
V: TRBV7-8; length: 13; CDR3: ASSPTGATWHGYT
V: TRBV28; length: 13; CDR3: ASSLSGNSNQPQH
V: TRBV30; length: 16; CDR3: AWTKNPNGHLILYGYT
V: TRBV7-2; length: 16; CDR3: ASSLGGTSGSVFNEQF
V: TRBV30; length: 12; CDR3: AWSVGPVGYGYT
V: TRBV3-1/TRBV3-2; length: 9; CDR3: ASSSWPEQY
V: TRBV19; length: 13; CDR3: ASSILTGRSSRYT
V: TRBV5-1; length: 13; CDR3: ASSLQGGEAGELF
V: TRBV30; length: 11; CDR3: AWSVGYPSEQF
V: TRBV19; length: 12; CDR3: ASSFLSSPQPQH
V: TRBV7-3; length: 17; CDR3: ASSLTGLAGGVGTDTQY
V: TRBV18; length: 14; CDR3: ASSPPVGAGNQPQH
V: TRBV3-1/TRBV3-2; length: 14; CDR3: ASSLKRLAGLGEQY
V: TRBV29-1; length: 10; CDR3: SAGTGNSPLH
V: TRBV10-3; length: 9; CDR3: AIWTGYEQY